This record concerns one T cell receptor beta chain sequence. Its target antigen remains unknown. Per-base quality was not reported, and no clone a single base away is much larger than it. The sample belongs to a study of T cells in narcolepsy (dated by TCRdb to between 2018 and 2020). Turning to the overall study: Patients with narcolepsy type 1 or type 2 (NT1, NT2) and healthy control donors were enrolled in the study. The study sought autoreactive T cells targeting hypocretin neuron self-antigens (hypocretin, TRIB2) in narcolepsy patients, using TCR Vbeta sequencing to track clonotypes in blood and CSF. What the study reported, not specific to this receptor: According to the report, autoreactive clonotypes were detected serially in the blood of the same patients and of different patients, but not in healthy controls. In plots comparing CSF and blood CD4+ T cell clonotypes from the same patient, HCRT-specific and TRIB2-specific autoreactive clonotypes were highlighted. Some blood memory CD4+ repertoires from patients and controls contained no sequences matching autoreactive T cell clones. Numbers of sequenced blood memory CD4+ clonotypes were comparable, averaging approximately 40,000 in patients and approximately 34,000 in controls.

The library was built by means of the immunoSEQ multiplex PCR assay. TCRdb limited this immuneACCESS table to in-frame rearrangements with V and J called. A share of clones is missing; checked studies link under half to unresolved V genes, and the rest is unexplained. In all, the sample holds fewer than 30,000 clones, and approximately 86% of those were seen once. Jointly, the top ten make up 1.1% of the sample. V is cut by 0 bases and J by 4 bases, and the space between the germline ends is 10 bases. The CDR3 runs 14 residues from the cysteine to the phenylalanine. CDR3 DNA only is kept here, 42 bases in frame from base 1. CDR1 and CDR2, looked up from the germline V gene, are SGHRS and YFSETQ. Memory CD4+ T cells were sorted ex vivo from peripheral blood of narcolepsy patients and healthy controls for TCR Vbeta sequencing.

The V gene is TRBV5-1 and the J gene is TRBJ1-2; the D gene cannot be resolved reliably. This receptor was taken from a human donor with narcolepsy. The sequenced sample consisted of CD45RA- memory CD4+ T cells from PBMCs. In light of the paper, this sample's cell subset or site label describes: memory T cells sorted ex vivo from peripheral blood. The CDR3 amino acid sequence is: CASSLGAAIYGYTF. The DNA reads as follows: TGCGCCAGCAGCTTGGGGGCTGCCATCTATGGCTACACCTTC. With the portions outside the CDR3 filled from the reference TRBV5-1 and TRBJ1-2 genes, the complete variable region becomes KAGVTQTPRYLIKTRGQQVTLSCSPISGHRSVSWYQQTPGQGLQFLFEYFSETQRNKGNFPGRFSGRQFSNSRSEMNVSTLELGDSALYLCASSLGAAIYGYTFGSGTRLTVV.